These 2 T cell receptor beta chains share one sample of origin, sequenced in a study of T cells in Graves' hyperthyroidism and ophthalmopathy. It was RNA transcripts that yielded the amplified TCR beta CDR3 regions. The TCR CDR3 was amplified in a first-round RT-PCR using the HTBI primer set. TCRdb called the multiplex PCR reads again in MiXCR, with one record for every CDR3 protein. This table holds around 570,000 distinct CDR3 sequences, 20% found once. The sample taken for sequencing was blood. These receptors were taken from a man in his forties with Graves' ophthalmopathy.

This clonotype was detected ten times or more. V is TRBV20-1 and J is TRBJ2-7, with D tentatively TRBD2 (5 bases). Germline CDR1 and CDR2: DFQATT and SNEGSKA (reference sequence). There are 14 residues in the CDR3. V lost 0 bases and J lost 3, with 12 bases in between. CDR3 DNA: TGCAGTGCTAGAGACTCGGGATCCTACTACGAGCAGTACTTC. Translating it yields CSARDSGSYYEQYF.

This clonotype was detected ten times or more. This chain connects TRBV30 to TRBJ2-5, with 10 bases aligning to TRBD2. V was clipped by 6 bases and J by 5 bases; unmatched bases: 9. The germline gives CDR1 GTSNPN, CDR2 SVGIG (reference sequence). The CDR3 consists of 14 residues. For the CDR3, the DNA is TGTGCCTGCGGGGGACTAGCGTTATTCGAGACCCAGTACTTC. Translated: CACGGLALFETQYF.